The rows below give T cell receptor beta chains drawn from one sample of a study of blood T cell repertoires in COVID-19. Clones were sequenced by immunoSEQ multiplex PCR, and TCRdb holds only the in-frame ones, with some missing. The sample contains roughly 200,000 clones, 70% to 90% of which appear only once. The sample consisted of peripheral blood. These TCRs come from a man aged 55-75 years with acute or convalescent COVID-19. The CDR3 runs from the conserved cysteine through the conserved F or W. The D gene is left open where the match is weak.

CDR3aa,v_gene,d_gene,j_gene
CASSLAGTGRGKLFF,TRBV28,TRBD1,TRBJ1-4
CASSPGTGFYEQYF,TRBV18,TRBD1,TRBJ2-7
CASSGDEKLFF,TRBV6-5,-,TRBJ1-4
CASSDGSGYNEQFF,TRBV2,TRBD2,TRBJ2-1
CASSATSGRAMHEQFF,TRBV6-2/TRBV6-3,TRBD2,TRBJ2-1
CASNPGLQGANGYTF,TRBV28,TRBD1,TRBJ1-2
CASSLAGTGGLDGELFF,TRBV5-1,TRBD1,TRBJ2-2
CASSQVKTGIVANEKLFF,TRBV4-2,TRBD1,TRBJ1-4
CASTNYGINEQFF,TRBV7-2,-,TRBJ2-1
CATLRYKSSYNSPLHF,TRBV28,-,TRBJ1-6
CASSKEDTTYNEQFF,TRBV19,-,TRBJ2-1
CASRFHGNYGYTF,TRBV6-5,-,TRBJ1-2
CASSSGTGGVQPQHF,TRBV28,TRBD1,TRBJ1-5
CAISGDIGGYTF,TRBV10-3,-,TRBJ1-2
CASSLQSSGVTDTQYF,TRBV5-1,-,TRBJ2-3
CASSSRRGGETQYF,TRBV7-2,TRBD2,TRBJ2-5
CASEEENTGELFF,TRBV12-3/TRBV12-4,-,TRBJ2-2
CSVGRIPFEQYF,TRBV29-1,-,TRBJ2-7
CASSTRQGKKYF,TRBV19,TRBD1,TRBJ2-7
CASTAGRGAREQYF,TRBV19,-,TRBJ2-7
CASRAGTSGWIADTQYF,TRBV5-1,TRBD2,TRBJ2-3
CASSVGSTGGTGAYEQYF,TRBV9,TRBD1,TRBJ2-7
CASSLDGGLGSPLHF,TRBV11-3,-,TRBJ1-6
CASTHPGTGYSYEQYF,TRBV28,TRBD1,TRBJ2-7
CASSQGSGVNEKLFF,TRBV4-1,-,TRBJ1-4
CASSPATGGTGELFF,TRBV7-2,TRBD1,TRBJ2-2
CASSLEQGRPGNTIYF,TRBV28,-,TRBJ1-3
CASSVTSGRGNEQFF,TRBV5-1,TRBD2,TRBJ2-1
CASSSAGRDNSPLHF,TRBV5-5,-,TRBJ1-6
CASSPGTREGYGYTF,TRBV7-8,-,TRBJ1-2
CASSLSLSELFF,TRBV12-3/TRBV12-4,-,TRBJ2-2
CASGFGKGREQYF,TRBV4-2,-,TRBJ2-7
CASSPLSSRYNEQFF,TRBV3-1/TRBV3-2,-,TRBJ2-1
CATSRSGDRASGNTIYF,TRBV15,-,TRBJ1-3
CASTSWRLAAESYEQYF,TRBV9,TRBD2,TRBJ2-7
CASSLSQSPDTQYF,TRBV7-3,-,TRBJ2-3
CASRRGGGTDTQYF,TRBV19,-,TRBJ2-3
CASSPGQGKSNEQYF,TRBV18,TRBD1,TRBJ2-7
CASSLRGQNEKLFF,TRBV4-1,TRBD1,TRBJ1-4
CASSWAGTYNEQFF,TRBV5-1,-,TRBJ2-1
CASRRTGGNSPLHF,TRBV28,TRBD1,TRBJ1-6
CASSPREAETQYF,TRBV9,TRBD2,TRBJ2-5
CASSERGNEQFF,TRBV6-1,-,TRBJ2-1
CASSEIGATNEKLFF,TRBV2,-,TRBJ1-4
CASRKGGDRETQYF,TRBV27,-,TRBJ2-5
CAISGGGSYNEQFF,TRBV10-3,TRBD2,TRBJ2-1
CASSSFQDGELFF,TRBV6-2/TRBV6-3,-,TRBJ2-2
CASTPSGSAAQYNEQFF,TRBV28,TRBD2,TRBJ2-1
CASSQDLLAGGSGKNIQYF,TRBV4-1,TRBD2,TRBJ2-4